This TCR beta chain emerged from a study of PD-1 blockade in classical Hodgkin lymphoma. General study points: Significantly greater TCR diversity emerged by C4D1 in CD4+ cells but not CD8+ cells. Patients who began taking nivolumab under 1 year after ASCT were left out.

Every one of the patients relapsed after autologous stem cell transplantation (brentuximab vedotin exposure was variable). Only in-frame clones appear in the TCRdb table, and some are missing; sequencing was by immunoSEQ multiplex PCR. The sample contains nearly 25,000 clones, approximately 81% of which appear only once. As concerns this clone: Its cognate antigen is unknown.

Sequenced here: peripheral blood mononuclear cells (PBMCs), sampled before the second cycle of nivolumab. The origin of this receptor is a human donor with classical Hodgkin lymphoma.

The CDR3 loop is CASSPEGSPNSPLHF. As DNA, the CDR3 is TGTGCCAGCAGCCCGGAGGGATCCCCCAATTCACCCCTCCACTTT. This sequence joins TRBV9 and TRBJ1-6; D unclear. This CDR3 spans 15 amino acids. Germline V gives CDR1 SGDLS, CDR2 YYNGEE. Trimming pared 4 bases from V and 7 bases from J, leaving 15 bases between.